Detailed here is one T cell receptor beta chain. Its specificity is unknown. These data are taken from a study of shared clonotypes between healthy human individuals. Study-wide points: Generally, naive subsets (rather than memory subsets) showed larger estimated richness. Incomplete sequencing of sorted subsets was indicated by rarefaction despite large depth.

Assay: immunoSEQ multiplex PCR; the TCRdb copy retains only in-frame clones and omits some. The table shows under 1 million clones, with about 96% occurring only once. Selected positively for CCR7 and CD45RO-negative, naive CD8 cells excluded terminally differentiated effector memory CD45RA+ cells. Nashville, Tennessee was home to all donors, each a Caucasian adult. This CDR3 comprises 16 residues. After removal of 1 base from V and 2 bases from J, the junction contained 5 bases not matched to a gene. The germline CDR1 and CDR2 sequences are SGHRS and YFSETQ. The material sequenced was naive CD8+ T cells sorted from blood. This clonotype was obtained from a man younger than 45 in good health. The chain links TRBV5-1 to TRBJ1-3; 8 nucleotides match TRBD1. For the CDR3, the DNA is TGCGCCAGCAGCTTGAGTTTGACAGGGGCTGGAAACACCATATATTTT. Translation gives CASSLSLTGAGNTIYF.